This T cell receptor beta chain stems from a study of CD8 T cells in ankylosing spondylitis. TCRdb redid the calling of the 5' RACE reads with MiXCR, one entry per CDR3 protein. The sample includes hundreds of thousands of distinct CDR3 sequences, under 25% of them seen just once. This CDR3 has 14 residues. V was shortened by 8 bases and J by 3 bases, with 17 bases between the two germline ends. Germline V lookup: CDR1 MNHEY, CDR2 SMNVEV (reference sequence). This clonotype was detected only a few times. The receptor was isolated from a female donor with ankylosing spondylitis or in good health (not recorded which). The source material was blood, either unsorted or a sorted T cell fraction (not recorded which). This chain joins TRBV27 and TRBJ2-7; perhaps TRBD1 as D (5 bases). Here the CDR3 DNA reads TGTGCCAGCGGACATGCGGTAGGGAACTACGAGCAGTACTTC. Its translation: CASGHAVGNYEQYF.